These 27 T cell receptor beta chains originate from one sample sequenced in a study of T cells in Graves' hyperthyroidism and ophthalmopathy. Amplified TCR beta CDR3 regions came from RNA transcripts. A first-round RT-PCR of the TCR CDR3 used the HTBI primer set. TCRdb analysed the multiplex PCR reads with MiXCR anew, one entry per CDR3 protein. The profile covers about 640,000 distinct CDR3 sequences, with about a fifth appearing a single time and 34% taken by the ten largest. Sequenced sample: blood. These TCRs come from a man aged 25 to 45 with Graves' ophthalmopathy.

This clonotype occurred many times. J is TRBJ2-7 and V is TRBV3-1, with 10 bases identical to TRBD2. The CDR3 spans 16 residues. Germline CDR1 is LGHDT and CDR2 is YNNKEL (reference sequence). The V and J ends lost 0 bases and 2 bases, in that order; junction bases with no gene match: 4. The CDR3 nucleotides read TGTGCCAGCAGCCAAGAGCCAGCGGGAGGGCCCTACGAGCAGTACTTC. Translated, it gives CASSQEPAGGPYEQYF.

This clonotype has at least ten counts. The chain is built from TRBV11-2 and TRBJ2-3; no clear D gene. V dropped 3 bases and J dropped 5 bases, with 15 bases sitting between them. The CDR3 contains 15 residues. The germline gives CDR1 SGHAT, CDR2 FQNNGV. The CDR3 here is CASSLRQPPGDTQYF. The CDR3 bases are TGTGCCAGCAGCTTGAGGCAGCCTCCCGGAGATACGCAGTATTTT. Full variable domain (remainder filled in from reference TRBV11-2 and TRBJ2-3): EAGVAQSPRYKIIEKRQSVAFWCNPISGHATLYWYQQILGQGPKLLIQFQNNGVVDDSQLPKDRFSAERLKGVDSTLKIQPAKLEDSAVYLCASSLRQPPGDTQYFGPGTRLTVL.

This clonotype was seen more than once but under ten times. This chain links TRBV5-1 with TRBJ2-7, with unresolved D. Trimming took 0 bases from V and 1 from J, leaving 8 bases between them. CDR3 length: 14 amino acids. Per germline, CDR1 SGHRS and CDR2 YFSETQ. The CDR3 bases are TGCGCCAGCAGCTTGGTCGACACTTCCTACGAGCAGTACTTC. It yields the protein CASSLVDTSYEQYF.

This clonotype was counted at least ten times. The rearrangement joins TRBV7-9 to TRBJ2-7; a possible D gene is TRBD1 (6 bases). The CDR3 is made up of 14 amino acids. V dropped 4 bases and J dropped 2 bases, with 12 bases sitting between them. CDR1 SEHNR and CDR2 FQNEAQ come from the germline V gene (reference sequence). The DNA for the CDR3 is TGTGCCAGCAGCTCCGGGACAAATCCCTACGAGCAGTACTTC. Translating gives CASSSGTNPYEQYF. The full variable domain, rest sourced from reference TRBV7-9 and TRBJ2-7, is DTGVSQNPRHKITKRGQNVTFRCDPISEHNRLYWYRQTLGQGPEFLTYFQNEAQLEKSRLLSDRFSAERPKGSFSTLEIQRTEQGDSAMYLCASSSGTNPYEQYFGPGTRLTVT.

The chain recombines TRBV11-3 with TRBJ2-3; D unclear. The V and J ends lost 5 bases and 1 base respectively, with 13 bases between them. CDR1 is SGHNT and CDR2 is YENEEA in the germline V gene. The length of the CDR3 is 15 residues. CDR3 DNA sequence: TGTGCCAGCAGCCTCCAAAGGCCCCGCACAGATACGCAGTATTTT. Its translation is CASSLQRPRTDTQYF.

The V and J genes are TRBV6-2 or TRBV6-3 and TRBJ2-5; D unclear. V lost 6 bases to trimming and J lost 5 bases, with 19 bases between them. The CDR3 has 15 amino acids. Germline V gene lookup returns CDR1 MNHEY and CDR2 SVGEGT. The CDR3 sequence is CASSPGASSGETQYF. The CDR3 DNA reads TGTGCCAGCAGCCCCGGCGCATCCTCCGGGGAGACCCAGTACTTC.

V and J are TRBV9 and TRBJ2-1; 7 bases are a match to TRBD2. The CDR3 covers 15 residues. Trimming cost V 3 bases and J 3 bases; bases outside gene matches: 6. Germline V gene lookup returns CDR1 SGDLS and CDR2 YYNGEE. The CDR3 nucleotides read TGTGCCAGCAGCGCCGGACTAGGAATCTACAATGAGCAGTTCTTC. It yields the protein CASSAGLGIYNEQFF.

This chain's CDR3 is CASSAGTNTGELFF. CDR3 DNA sequence: TGTGCCAGCAGCGCCGGGACAAACACCGGGGAGCTGTTTTTT. The rearrangement joins TRBV7-2 to TRBJ2-2, with a possible D match to TRBD1 (6 bases). The ends were cut back, 5 bases at V and 2 bases at J, with 9 bases in the middle. Per the germline V gene, CDR1 is SGHTA and CDR2 is FQGNSA. This CDR3 is 14 amino acids long.

The rearrangement links TRBV6-2 or TRBV6-3 to TRBJ2-5, with D perhaps assigned TRBD1 or TRBD2 (5 bases each). Deletions cut 6 bases from V and 8 bases from J, with 25 bases between. The CDR3 runs to 16 residues. CDR1 MNHEY and CDR2 SVGEGT come from the germline V gene. In DNA form, the CDR3 reads TGTGCCAGCAGCACCGGGGCCGCGACAAGACCGCTAACCCAGTACTTC. This codes for CASSTGAATRPLTQYF.

This clonotype was found a few times. The V gene is TRBV6-2 or TRBV6-3, the J gene TRBJ2-7; 7 nucleotides agree with TRBD2. V lost 7 bases and J lost 1; bases outside the gene matches: 7. Germline CDR1 MNHEY, CDR2 SVGEGT. CDR3 length: 14 amino acids. The CDR3 is CASILGTKSYEQYF. CDR3 coding DNA: TGTGCCAGCATCCTCGGGACTAAATCCTACGAGCAGTACTTC.

This clonotype was counted only a few times. The chain has TRBV29-1 and TRBJ2-1, with 7 bases aligning to TRBD1. The CDR3 runs 16 residues. The germline V gene encodes CDR1 SQVTM and CDR2 ANQGSEA. With V trimmed by 1 base and J by 2 bases, 8 bases remained unmatched. The CDR3 nucleotides are TGCAGCGTTGAAGGGGCCGAGACAGGGACCTACAATGAGCAGTTCTTC. Protein sequence: CSVEGAETGTYNEQFF.

This chain links TRBV11-2 with TRBJ1-4; no clear D gene. The V gene's germline CDR1 is SGHAT and CDR2 FQNNGV. CDR3 size: 17 residues. The V gene lost 3 bases and the J gene lost 5 bases, with 19 bases spanning the gap. The CDR3 nucleotides are TGTGCCAGCAGCTTCGCAATAGACCCCTCCCAAAATGAAAAACTGTTTTTT. Translated: CASSFAIDPSQNEKLFF. The whole variable domain, filled in from reference TRBV11-2 and TRBJ1-4, reads EAGVAQSPRYKIIEKRQSVAFWCNPISGHATLYWYQQILGQGPKLLIQFQNNGVVDDSQLPKDRFSAERLKGVDSTLKIQPAKLEDSAVYLCASSFAIDPSQNEKLFFGSGTQLSVL.

This clonotype was seen only a few times. This sequence joins TRBV2 and TRBJ2-7; perhaps TRBD1 as D (5 bases). Deletions cut 1 base from V and 0 bases from J, with 7 bases between. CDR1 SNHLY and CDR2 FYNNEI come from the germline V gene. This CDR3 has 14 residues. CDR3 residues: CASSEEGISYEQYF. The CDR3 DNA reads TGTGCCAGCAGTGAAGAGGGGATCTCCTACGAGCAGTACTTC.

The chain links TRBV9 to TRBJ2-2; D gene unclear. CDR1 and CDR2 (germline): SGDLS, YYNGEE. CDR3 length: 16 residues. V was clipped by 0 bases and J by 0 bases, with 9 bases between them. The CDR3 bases are TGTGCCAGCAGCGTAGTGCTTGGGGCGAACACCGGGGAGCTGTTTTTT. The encoded protein is CASSVVLGANTGELFF.

The rearrangement joins TRBV6-2 or TRBV6-3 to TRBJ1-5; TRBD1 aligns across 7 bases. Per germline, CDR1 MNHEY and CDR2 SVGEGT. With 6 bases clipped from V and 2 bases from J, the junction kept 7 bases outside the gene matches. CDR3 length equals 15 residues. The CDR3 region has the DNA TGTGCCAGCAGACCCCGGGACAGAGGCAATCAGCCCCAGCATTTT. It yields the protein CASRPRDRGNQPQHF.

There are many counts of this clonotype. This rearrangement joins TRBV30 to TRBJ2-7; weak D call: TRBD2 (5 bases). Germline V lookup: CDR1 GTSNPN, CDR2 SVGIG (reference sequence). Deletions cut 3 bases from V and 4 bases from J, with 22 bases between. This CDR3 has 16 residues. CDR3 sequence: CAWSQTRGSLEYEQYF. The CDR3 nucleotides read TGTGCCTGGAGCCAAACAAGAGGGTCCTTAGAGTACGAGCAGTACTTC.

Comments on this clonotype: This may be a read error, as it is one base from a much larger clone. The gene calls are TRBV2 and TRBJ2-3; no clear D gene. The CDR3 runs 10 residues. V dropped 7 bases and J dropped 6 bases, with 5 bases sitting between them. Germline V lookup: CDR1 SNHLY, CDR2 FYNNEI. The CDR3 loop reads CASILDTQYF. The CDR3 nucleotides read TGTGCCAGCATCTTGGATACGCAGTATTTT.

This chain links TRBV19 with TRBJ1-1, with a weak D call TRBD1 (5 bases). From germline, CDR1 is LNHDA and CDR2 SQIVND (reference sequence). The CDR3 is 14 amino acids. Trimming shortened V by 5 bases and J by 2 bases, and 12 bases separated the two germline ends. The CDR3 DNA reads as TGTGCCAGTAGTTTATACAGGTTAAACACTGAAGCTTTCTTT. Translation gives CASSLYRLNTEAFF.

This clonotype came up many times. The chain uses TRBV28 and TRBJ1-2; D unresolved. The CDR3 has 15 amino acids. Germline V gene data show CDR1 as MDHEN and CDR2 as SYDVKM. Trimming stripped 6 bases from V and 6 bases from J, with 20 bases between. In DNA, the CDR3 is TGTGCCAGCAGCTACTCCCGTGTTGCAGCCGATGGCTACACCTTC. This encodes CASSYSRVAADGYTF.

The J gene is TRBJ2-4, the V gene TRBV9; possible D gene TRBD2, 7 bases. The CDR3 consists of 17 residues. The ends were cut back, 4 bases at V and 5 bases at J, with 22 bases in the middle. Germline values: CDR1 SGDLS, CDR2 YYNGEE. The CDR3 sequence: CASSLGGAGVPQNIQYF. In DNA form, the CDR3 reads TGTGCCAGCAGCCTTGGGGGCGCGGGAGTCCCCCAAAACATTCAGTACTTC.

This chain connects TRBV19 to TRBJ2-1, with D possibly being TRBD2 (5 bases). The CDR3 loop spans 13 amino acids. Trimming took off 7 bases at V and 1 base at J, with 8 bases between the two ends. Germline CDR1 and CDR2: LNHDA and SQIVND (reference sequence). CDR3: CASTSGSYNEQFF. CDR3 in DNA: TGTGCCAGTACAAGCGGATCCTACAATGAGCAGTTCTTC.

V is TRBV4-1 and J is TRBJ1-2, with a tentative D call TRBD1 (5 bases). CDR1 MGHRA and CDR2 YSYEKL come from the germline V gene. V was clipped by 0 bases and J by 1 base, with 12 bases between them. This CDR3 contains 16 residues. The CDR3 DNA reads as TGCGCCAGCAGCCAAGATACGACAGCCCTTAACTATGGCTACACCTTC. Its translation is CASSQDTTALNYGYTF.

There are many counts of this clonotype. The gene calls are TRBV28 and TRBJ2-7; 10 bases are shared with TRBD1. Unmatched junction bases numbered 7, after V lost 6 bases and J lost 2 bases. This CDR3 is built from 15 residues. From germline, CDR1 is MDHEN and CDR2 SYDVKM. DNA for the CDR3: TGTGCCAGCAGGTCCTCCGGGACAGGGGCCTACGAGCAGTACTTC. Amino acid sequence: CASRSSGTGAYEQYF.

The chain is built from TRBV6-1 and TRBJ2-2; no firm D call. Germline CDR1 is MNHNS and CDR2 is SASEGT. Trimming cost V 2 bases and J 0 bases, with 7 bases left between them. This CDR3 has 15 amino acids. Here the CDR3 reads CASSEITSNTGELFF. CDR3 DNA sequence: TGTGCCAGCAGTGAAATCACATCGAACACCGGGGAGCTGTTTTTT.

V usage is TRBV7-9 and J usage is TRBJ1-1, with D perhaps TRBD1 (6 bases). V was clipped by 4 bases and J by 3 bases, with 18 bases between them. Germline V gene data show CDR1 as SEHNR and CDR2 as FQNEAQ (reference sequence). This CDR3 has 16 residues. The CDR3 protein is CASSSPRGGEDTEAFF. The CDR3 coding sequence is TGTGCCAGCAGCTCCCCCAGGGGTGGGGAGGACACTGAAGCTTTCTTT.

This clonotype has only a few counts. This chain links TRBV9 with TRBJ2-3; D perhaps matches TRBD1 (5 bases). Germline loops: CDR1 SGDLS, CDR2 YYNGEE. The CDR3 extends over 15 amino acids. Trimming shortened V by 4 bases and J by 0 bases, and 12 bases separated the two germline ends. CDR3 residues: CASSPRTYSTDTQYF. The CDR3 DNA sequence: TGTGCCAGCAGCCCTCGGACATATAGCACAGATACGCAGTATTTT.

The chain couples TRBV6-1 to TRBJ2-7; D is undetermined. Germline V gene lookup returns CDR1 MNHNS and CDR2 SASEGT. V was pared by 6 bases and J by 0 bases, with 15 bases between. The length of the CDR3 is 15 residues. CDR3 protein: CASSPSHPSSYEQYF. The DNA for the CDR3 is TGTGCCAGCAGCCCCAGTCACCCAAGCTCCTACGAGCAGTACTTC.